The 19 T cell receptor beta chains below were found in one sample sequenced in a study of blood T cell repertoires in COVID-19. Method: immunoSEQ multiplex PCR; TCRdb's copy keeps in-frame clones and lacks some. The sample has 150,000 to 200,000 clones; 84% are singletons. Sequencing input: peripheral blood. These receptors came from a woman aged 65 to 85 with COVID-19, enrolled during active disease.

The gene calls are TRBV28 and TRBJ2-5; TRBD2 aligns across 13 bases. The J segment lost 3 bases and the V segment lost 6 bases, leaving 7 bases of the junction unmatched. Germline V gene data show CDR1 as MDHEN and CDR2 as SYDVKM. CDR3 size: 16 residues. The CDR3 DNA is TGTGCCAGCAGCCGAAAGGGACTAGCGGGGAAAGAGACCCAGTACTTC. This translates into CASSRKGLAGKETQYF.

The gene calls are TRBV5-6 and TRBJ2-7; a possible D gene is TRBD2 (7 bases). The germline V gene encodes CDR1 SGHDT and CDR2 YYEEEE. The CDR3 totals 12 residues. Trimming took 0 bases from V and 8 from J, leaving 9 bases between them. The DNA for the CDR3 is TGTGCCAGCAGCTTGGTGGGGGGGCAGCAGTACTTC. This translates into CASSLVGGQQYF.

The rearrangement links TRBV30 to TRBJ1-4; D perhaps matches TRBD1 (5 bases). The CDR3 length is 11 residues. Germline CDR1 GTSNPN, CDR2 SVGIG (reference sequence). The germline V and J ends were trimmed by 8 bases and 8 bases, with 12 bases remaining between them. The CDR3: CATGLREKLFF. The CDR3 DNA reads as TGTGCCACGGGACTCCGAGAAAAACTGTTTTTT.

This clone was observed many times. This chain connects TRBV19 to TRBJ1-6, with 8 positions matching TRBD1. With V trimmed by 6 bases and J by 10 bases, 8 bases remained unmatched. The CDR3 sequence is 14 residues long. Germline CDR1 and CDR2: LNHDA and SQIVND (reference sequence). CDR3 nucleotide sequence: TGTGCCAGTAGAGCAGGGGGCTCAGAATCACCCCTCCACTTT. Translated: CASRAGGSESPLHF.

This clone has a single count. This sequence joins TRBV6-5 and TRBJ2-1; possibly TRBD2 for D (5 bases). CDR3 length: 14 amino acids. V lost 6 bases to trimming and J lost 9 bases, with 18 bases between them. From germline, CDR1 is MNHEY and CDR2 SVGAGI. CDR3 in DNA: TGTGCCAGCAGCAACTTCCGAGGAGGTGGTGAGCAGTTCTTC. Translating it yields CASSNFRGGGEQFF.

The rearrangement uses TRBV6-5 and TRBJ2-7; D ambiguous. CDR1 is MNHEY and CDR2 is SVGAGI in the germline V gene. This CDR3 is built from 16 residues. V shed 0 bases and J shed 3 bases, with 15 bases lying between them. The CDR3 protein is CASSYSRLRINYEQYV. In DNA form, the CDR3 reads TGTGCCAGCAGTTACTCGAGGCTTCGCATTAACTACGAGCAGTACGTC.

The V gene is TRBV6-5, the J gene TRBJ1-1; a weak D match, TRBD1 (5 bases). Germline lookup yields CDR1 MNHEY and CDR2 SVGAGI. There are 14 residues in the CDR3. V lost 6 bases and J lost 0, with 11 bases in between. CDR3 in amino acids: CASRGARMNTEAFF. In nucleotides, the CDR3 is TGTGCCAGCAGAGGGGCCAGGATGAACACTGAAGCTTTCTTT.

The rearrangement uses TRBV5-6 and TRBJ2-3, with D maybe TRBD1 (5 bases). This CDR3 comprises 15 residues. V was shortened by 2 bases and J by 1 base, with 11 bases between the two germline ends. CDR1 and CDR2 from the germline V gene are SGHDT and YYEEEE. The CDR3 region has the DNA TGTGCCAGCAGCTTAGAACAGGCGCGCACAGATACGCAGTATTTT. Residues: CASSLEQARTDTQYF. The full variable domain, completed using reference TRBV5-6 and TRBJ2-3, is DAGVTQSPTHLIKTRGQQVTLRCSPKSGHDTVSWYQQALGQGPQFIFQYYEEEERQRGNFPDRFSGHQFPNYSSELNVNALLLGDSALYLCASSLEQARTDTQYFGPGTRLTVL.

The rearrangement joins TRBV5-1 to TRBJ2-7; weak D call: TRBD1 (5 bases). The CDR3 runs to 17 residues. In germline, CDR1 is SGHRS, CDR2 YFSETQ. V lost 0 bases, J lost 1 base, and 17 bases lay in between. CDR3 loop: CASSLEPLDSPSYEQYF. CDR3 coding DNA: TGCGCCAGCAGCTTGGAGCCGCTCGACAGCCCGTCCTACGAGCAGTACTTC.

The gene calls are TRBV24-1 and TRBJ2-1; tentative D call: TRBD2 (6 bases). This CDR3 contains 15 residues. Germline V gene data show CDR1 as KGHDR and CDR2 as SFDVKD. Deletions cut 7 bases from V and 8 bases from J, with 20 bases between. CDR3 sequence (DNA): TGTGCCACCAGCCCCATAGCGGTTGGTGTGGATGAGCAGTTCTTC. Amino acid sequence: CATSPIAVGVDEQFF.

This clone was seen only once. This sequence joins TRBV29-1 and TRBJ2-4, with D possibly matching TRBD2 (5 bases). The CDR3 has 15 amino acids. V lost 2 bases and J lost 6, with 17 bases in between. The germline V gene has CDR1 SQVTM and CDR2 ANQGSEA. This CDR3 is CSVESTGSTGNIQYF. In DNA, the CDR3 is TGCAGCGTTGAATCAACGGGGTCTACGGGAAACATTCAGTACTTC.

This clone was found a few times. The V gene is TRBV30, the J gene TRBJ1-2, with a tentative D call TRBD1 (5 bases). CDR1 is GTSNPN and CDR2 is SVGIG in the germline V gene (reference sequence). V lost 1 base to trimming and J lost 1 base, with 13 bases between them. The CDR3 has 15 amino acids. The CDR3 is CAWSDPKGHNYGYTF. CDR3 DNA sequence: TGTGCCTGGAGTGACCCAAAGGGGCATAACTATGGCTACACCTTC.

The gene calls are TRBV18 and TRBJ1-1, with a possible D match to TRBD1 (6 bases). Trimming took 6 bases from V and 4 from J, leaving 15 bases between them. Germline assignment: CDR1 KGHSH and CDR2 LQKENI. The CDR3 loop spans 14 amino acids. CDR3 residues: CASSVGGQGTEAFF. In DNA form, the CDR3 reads TGTGCCAGCTCTGTGGGGGGGCAGGGCACTGAAGCTTTCTTT.

The CDR3 is CASSFRGGRPTTDTQYF. CDR3 nucleotide sequence: TGTGCCAGCAGCTTCCGGGGAGGCCGACCCACCACAGATACGCAGTATTTT. The J gene is TRBJ2-3, the V gene TRBV5-4; weak D call: TRBD2 (6 bases). CDR1 is SGHNT and CDR2 is YYREEE in the germline V gene (reference sequence). Between the trimmed V and J ends, which lost 2 bases and 2 bases, there was a span of 18 bases. The CDR3 length is 17 residues.

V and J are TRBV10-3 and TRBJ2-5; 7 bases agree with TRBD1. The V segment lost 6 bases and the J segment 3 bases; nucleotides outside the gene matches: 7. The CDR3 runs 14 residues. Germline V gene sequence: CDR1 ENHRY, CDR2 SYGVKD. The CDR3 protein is CAISPRTGEETQYF. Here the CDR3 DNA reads TGTGCCATCAGCCCTAGGACAGGCGAAGAGACCCAGTACTTC.

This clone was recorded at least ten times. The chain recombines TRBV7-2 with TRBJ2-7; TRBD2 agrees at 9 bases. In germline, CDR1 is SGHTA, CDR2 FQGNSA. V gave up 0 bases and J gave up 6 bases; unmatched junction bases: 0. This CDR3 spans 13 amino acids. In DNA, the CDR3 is TGTGCCAGCAGCTTAGCTAGCGGGGGCGAGCAGTACGTC. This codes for CASSLASGGEQYV.

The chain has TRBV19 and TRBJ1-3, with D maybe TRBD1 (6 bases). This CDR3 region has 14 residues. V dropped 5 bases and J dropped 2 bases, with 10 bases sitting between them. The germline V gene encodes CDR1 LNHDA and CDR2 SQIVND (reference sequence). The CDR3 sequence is CASSHREPGNTIYF. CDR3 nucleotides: TGTGCCAGTAGTCACAGGGAACCTGGAAACACCATATATTTT.

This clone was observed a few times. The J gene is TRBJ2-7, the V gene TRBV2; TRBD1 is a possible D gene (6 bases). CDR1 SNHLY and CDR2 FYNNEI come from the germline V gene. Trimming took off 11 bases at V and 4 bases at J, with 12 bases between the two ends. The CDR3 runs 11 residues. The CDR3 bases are TGTGCCGGGGATAGGGGGTACGAGCAGTACTTC. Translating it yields CAGDRGYEQYF.

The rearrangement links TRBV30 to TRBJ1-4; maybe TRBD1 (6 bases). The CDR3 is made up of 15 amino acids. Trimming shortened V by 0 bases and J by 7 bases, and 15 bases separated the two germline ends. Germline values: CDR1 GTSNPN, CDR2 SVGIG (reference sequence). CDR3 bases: TGTGCCTGGAGTGTAGAGCGGGGGCATTTTGAAAAACTGTTTTTT. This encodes CAWSVERGHFEKLFF.